These T cell receptor beta chains were read from a single sample in a study of blood T cell repertoires in COVID-19. The data were produced by immunoSEQ multiplex PCR, yet TCRdb's version contains in-frame clones alone and is incomplete. The sample has approximately 140,000 clones, roughly 83% seen once. The material sequenced was peripheral blood. Source of these receptors: a woman aged 80 or over with acute or convalescent COVID-19. Both conserved end residues are part of each CDR3. A D gene is named only where the DNA matches it firmly. Some rows have no size entry. The others give once, few or many, or a class for an expanded clone.

v_gene: TRBV2; len: 14; j_gene: TRBJ2-7; abundance: NA; d_gene: TRBD2; CDR3nt: TGTGCCAGCCAAGAATGGGCTAGCGGCTACGAGCAGTACTTC; CDR3aa: CASQEWASGYEQYF
v_gene: TRBV3-1/TRBV3-2; len: 15; j_gene: TRBJ2-7; abundance: NA; d_gene: NA; CDR3nt: TGTGCCAGCAGCCAAGGAACTTCGTCTGCCCACGAGCAGTACTTC; CDR3aa: CASSQGTSSAHEQYF
v_gene: TRBV5-1; len: 16; j_gene: TRBJ2-7; abundance: NA; d_gene: NA; CDR3nt: TGCGCCAGCAGCTTGGGAGCGCACAACGTCGGCTACGAGCAGTACTTC; CDR3aa: CASSLGAHNVGYEQYF
v_gene: TRBV10-2; len: 14; j_gene: TRBJ1-2; abundance: NA; d_gene: TRBD1; CDR3nt: TGCGCCAGCAGTGAGCGGGGACAGGGAAATGGCTACACCTTC; CDR3aa: CASSERGQGNGYTF
v_gene: TRBV30; len: 11; j_gene: TRBJ1-1; abundance: few; d_gene: NA; CDR3nt: TGTGCCTGGAGGCTAGACAGGGAAGCTTTCTTT; CDR3aa: CAWRLDREAFF
v_gene: TRBV7-2; len: 13; j_gene: TRBJ2-7; abundance: NA; d_gene: NA; CDR3nt: TGTGCCAGCAGCACCAGGGCCCTCTACGAGCAGTACTTC; CDR3aa: CASSTRALYEQYF
v_gene: TRBV9; len: 14; j_gene: TRBJ2-1; abundance: NA; d_gene: TRBD2; CDR3nt: TGTGCCAGCAGCCCCCGGGAGGGTTTAGGTGAGCAGTTCTTC; CDR3aa: CASSPREGLGEQFF
v_gene: TRBV5-6; len: 12; j_gene: TRBJ2-7; abundance: NA; d_gene: NA; CDR3nt: TGTGCCAGCAGCTTAGAGGGATACGAGCAGTACTTC; CDR3aa: CASSLEGYEQYF
v_gene: TRBV7-2; len: 14; j_gene: TRBJ1-1; abundance: NA; d_gene: NA; CDR3nt: TGTGCCAGCACCTCCGGCAGGGTGAACACTGAAGCTTTCTTT; CDR3aa: CASTSGRVNTEAFF
v_gene: TRBV7-9; len: 15; j_gene: TRBJ1-1; abundance: NA; d_gene: NA; CDR3nt: TGTGCCAGCAAACACTTTCGGGAACTGAACACTGAAGCTTTCTTT; CDR3aa: CASKHFRELNTEAFF
v_gene: TRBV7-2; len: 15; j_gene: TRBJ2-3; abundance: NA; d_gene: TRBD2; CDR3nt: TGTGCCAGCAGCTTAACTAGCGGGAGATCGGATACGCAGTATTTT; CDR3aa: CASSLTSGRSDTQYF